This TCR beta chain was recovered during a study of Siglec-9 on CD8 T cells in melanoma (dated by TCRdb to between 2018 and 2020). Regarding the research as a whole: The study examined the expression of Siglec-9 on CD8+ T cells and how Siglec-9 regulates T cells within the melanoma tumor microenvironment. Overall study results and their limits: According to the reported findings, Siglec-9 marked and regulated a subset of effector memory CD8+ T cells that seemed to build up inside melanoma tumors.

Libraries were built with the immunoSEQ multiplex PCR assay. The immuneACCESS repertoire file appears here via TCRdb, limited to in-frame rearrangements. These files lack a portion of the clones; in checked studies, under half of the deficit traces to unresolved V genes, and the cause of the others is not known. A total of 30,000 to 45,000 clones appear in this sample, about 80% of them only once. The ten largest make up around 1.7% of the sample. Concerning this clone itself: The specificity of this receptor is unknown. The input lacks base qualities; no much larger clone sits a single base away.

V is shortened by 0 bases, J by 2 bases, and the region joining them spans 8 bases. The CDR3 covers 15 residues, taking in both the cysteine and the phenylalanine. Only the CDR3 region is kept as DNA, spanning 45 bases read in frame from base 1. The germline V gene yields MGHRA for CDR1 and YSYEKL for CDR2. The specimen sequenced was Siglec-9- CD8+ T cells sorted from blood. Explained via the paper, the cell subset or site label denotes: CD8 T cells lacking Siglec-9. This chain joins TRBV4-1 to TRBJ2-1; no D gene call is confident. The clonotype was recovered from a human donor in good health. CDR3 reads: CASSQEKGTYNEQFF. The sequence in DNA is TGCGCCAGCAGCCAAGAGAAGGGCACCTACAATGAGCAGTTCTTC.